The 6 T cell receptor beta chains below were found in one sample sequenced in a study of blood T cell repertoires in COVID-19. Profiling relied on immunoSEQ multiplex PCR, and the TCRdb table lists in-frame clones only, not all of them. Of about 180,000 clones listed, over 80% are singletons. The sample taken for sequencing was peripheral blood. The receptors shown here come from a woman in her sixties or seventies with COVID-19, enrolled during active disease.

V gene TRBV11-3 combines with J gene TRBJ2-5; TRBD2 is a possible D gene (6 bases). V shed 5 bases and J shed 2 bases, with 12 bases lying between them. CDR1 is SGHNT, CDR2 YENEEA, per germline. The CDR3 runs 14 residues. The CDR3 is CASSPSLAQETQYF. The CDR3 nucleotides are TGTGCCAGCAGCCCCTCACTAGCTCAAGAGACCCAGTACTTC.

This sequence joins TRBV5-4 and TRBJ1-6, with 9 bases matching TRBD1. V was clipped by 6 bases and J by 6 bases; unmatched bases: 7. The CDR3 totals 15 residues. Per the germline V gene, CDR1 is SGHNT and CDR2 is YYREEE (reference sequence). CDR3 nucleotides: TGTGCCAGCAACTCAAGGACAGGGGCTAATTCACCCCTCCACTTT. This codes for CASNSRTGANSPLHF. Filled out from reference TRBV5-4 and TRBJ1-6, the complete variable domain reads ETGVTQSPTHLIKTRGQQVTLRCSSQSGHNTVSWYQQALGQGPQFIFQYYREEENGRGNFPPRFSGLQFPNYSSELNVNALELDDSALYLCASNSRTGANSPLHFGNGTRLTVT.

This rearrangement joins TRBV3-1 (or the pseudogene TRBV3-2) to TRBJ2-1; D gene ambiguous. CDR1 and CDR2 (germline): LGHDT, YNNKEL (reference sequence). Trimming took off 2 bases at V and 10 bases at J, with 9 bases between the two ends. This CDR3 comprises 12 residues. CDR3 bases: TGTGCCAGCAGCCAAATAGGAGACGAGCAGTTCTTC. Translation gives CASSQIGDEQFF.

This sequence joins TRBV7-2 and TRBJ2-5; D possibly corresponds to TRBD2 (5 bases). Germline assignment: CDR1 SGHTA and CDR2 FQGNSA. Trimming took off 4 bases at V and 5 bases at J, with 20 bases between the two ends. The CDR3 spans 16 residues. This CDR3 is CASSSLRIASGETQYF. The CDR3 region has the DNA TGTGCCAGCAGCTCGCTAAGAATAGCGTCCGGGGAGACCCAGTACTTC. Supplemented by reference TRBV7-2 and TRBJ2-5, the full variable domain reads GAGVSQSPSNKVTEKGKDVELRCDPISGHTALYWYRQSLGQGLEFLIYFQGNSAPDKSGLPSDRFSAERTGGSVSTLTIQRTQQEDSAVYLCASSSLRIASGETQYFGPGTRLLVL.

The chain carries TRBV28 and TRBJ2-2, with TRBD2 matching 8 bases. Trimming at V came to 8 bases and at J to 6 bases, leaving 5 bases not matched to a gene. The CDR3 covers 13 residues. CDR1 MDHEN and CDR2 SYDVKM come from the germline V gene. In DNA form, the CDR3 reads TGTGCCAGCGATAGCGGGAAAGCCGGGGAGCTGTTTTTT. As protein: CASDSGKAGELFF.

This clone showed up just once. This rearrangement joins TRBV3-1 (or the pseudogene TRBV3-2) to TRBJ1-4, with 7 bases lining up with TRBD1. J was trimmed by 9 bases and V by 0 bases; bases with no gene match: 4. Per the germline V gene, CDR1 is LGHDT and CDR2 is YNNKEL (reference sequence). This CDR3 has 14 amino acids. The CDR3 region has the DNA TGTGCCAGCAGCCAAGACAGGGGGACGAAAAAACTGTTTTTT. Protein sequence: CASSQDRGTKKLFF.